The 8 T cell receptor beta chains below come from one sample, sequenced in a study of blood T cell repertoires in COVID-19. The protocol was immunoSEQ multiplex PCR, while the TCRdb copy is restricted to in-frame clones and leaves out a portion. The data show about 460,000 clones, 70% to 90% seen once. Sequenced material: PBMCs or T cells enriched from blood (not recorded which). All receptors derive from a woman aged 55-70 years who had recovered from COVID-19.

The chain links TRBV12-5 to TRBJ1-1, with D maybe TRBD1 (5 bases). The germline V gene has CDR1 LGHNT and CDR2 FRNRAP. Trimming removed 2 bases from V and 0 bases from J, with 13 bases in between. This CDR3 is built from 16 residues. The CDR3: CASGLSAGNMNTEAFF. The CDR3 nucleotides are TGTGCTAGTGGTTTGTCTGCAGGGAACATGAACACTGAAGCTTTCTTT.

The CDR3 region has the DNA TGTGCCAGCAGTGATCAGGGACAGGGATTTCAGCCCCAGCATTTT. Residues: CASSDQGQGFQPQHF. The rearrangement uses TRBV2 and TRBJ1-5; TRBD1 agrees at 9 bases. Trimming at V came to 3 bases and at J to 6 bases, leaving 6 bases not matched to a gene. CDR3 length: 15 residues. Germline CDR1 is SNHLY and CDR2 is FYNNEI.

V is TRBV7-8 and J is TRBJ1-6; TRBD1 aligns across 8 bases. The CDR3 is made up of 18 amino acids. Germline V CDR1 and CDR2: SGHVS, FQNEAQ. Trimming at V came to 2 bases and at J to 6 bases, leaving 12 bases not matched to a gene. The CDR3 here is CASSLTRGQGIGNSPLHF. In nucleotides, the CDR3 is TGTGCCAGCAGCTTAACCAGGGGGCAGGGGATCGGTAATTCACCCCTCCACTTT.

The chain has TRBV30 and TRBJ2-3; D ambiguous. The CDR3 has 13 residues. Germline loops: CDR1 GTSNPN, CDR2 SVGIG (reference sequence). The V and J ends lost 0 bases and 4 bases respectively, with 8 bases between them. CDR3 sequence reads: CAWSVLTSDTQYF. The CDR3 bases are TGTGCCTGGAGTGTACTTACTTCAGATACGCAGTATTTT.

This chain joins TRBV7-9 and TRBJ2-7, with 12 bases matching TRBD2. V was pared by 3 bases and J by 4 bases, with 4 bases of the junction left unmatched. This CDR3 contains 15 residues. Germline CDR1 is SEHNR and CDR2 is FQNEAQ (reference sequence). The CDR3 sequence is CASSLFLAGGYEQYF. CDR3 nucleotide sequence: TGTGCCAGCAGCTTGTTCCTAGCGGGGGGGTACGAGCAGTACTTC. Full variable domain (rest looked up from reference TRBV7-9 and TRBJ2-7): DTGVSQNPRHKITKRGQNVTFRCDPISEHNRLYWYRQTLGQGPEFLTYFQNEAQLEKSRLLSDRFSAERPKGSFSTLEIQRTEQGDSAMYLCASSLFLAGGYEQYFGPGTRLTVT.

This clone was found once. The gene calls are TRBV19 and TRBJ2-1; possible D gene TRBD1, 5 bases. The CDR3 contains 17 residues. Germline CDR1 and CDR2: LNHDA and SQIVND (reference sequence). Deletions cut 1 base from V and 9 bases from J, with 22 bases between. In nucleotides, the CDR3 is TGTGCCAGTAGTATAGGATATTTGACAGTCGGAACAGGTGAGCAGTTCTTC. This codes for CASSIGYLTVGTGEQFF.

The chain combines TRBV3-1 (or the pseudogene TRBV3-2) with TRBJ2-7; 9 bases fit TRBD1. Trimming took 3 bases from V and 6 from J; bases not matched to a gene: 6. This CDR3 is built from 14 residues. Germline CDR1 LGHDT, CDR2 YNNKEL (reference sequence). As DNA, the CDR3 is TGTGCCAGCAGCCACGGGACAGGGCCAAGCGAGCAGTACTTC. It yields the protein CASSHGTGPSEQYF.

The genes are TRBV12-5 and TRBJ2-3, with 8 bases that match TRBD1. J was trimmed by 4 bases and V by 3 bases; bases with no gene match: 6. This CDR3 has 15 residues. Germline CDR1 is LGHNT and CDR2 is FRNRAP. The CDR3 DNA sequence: TGTGCTAGTGGTTTTCTGACAGGGGTGGCAGATACGCAGTATTTT. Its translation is CASGFLTGVADTQYF.